This T cell receptor (beta chain) was documented in a study of technical replicates of blood from several donors (dated by TCRdb to the late 2010s). Remarks on this clone: Its antigen is currently not known. No much larger clone is present one base from it, and per-base qualities are unavailable.

Libraries were made using the immunoSEQ multiplex PCR assay. TCRdb mirrors the immuneACCESS table, restricted to in-frame sequences. Some clones are absent from its copies; in checked studies, under half trace to an unresolved V gene, and the reason for the others is unknown. For this sample the table gives some 14,000 clones, of which over 80% were detected only once. Together, the top ten hold over 10% of the sample. The origin of this receptor is a human donor in good health. The source material was PBMCs.

The nucleotide sequence reads TGTGCCAGCAGCCCAGGCTGGCTAGCGGGACCATCTAGCACAGATACGCAGTATTTT. Translated, this is CASSPGWLAGPSSTDTQYF. The V gene is TRBV7-8 and the J gene is TRBJ2-3; 9 central bases correspond to TRBD2. Reading the germline V gene gives CDR1 SGHVS and CDR2 FQNEAQ. Trimming accounts for 5 bases at V and 0 bases at J, while the number of junction bases matched to no gene is 15. Inclusive of the bounding cysteine and phenylalanine, the CDR3 is 19 residues long. The kept DNA is CDR3 alone, 57 bases in frame from the first base.